What follows describes a single TCR beta chain. The antigen is undetermined. This sample stems from a study of cytotoxic CD8 clonotypes in ibrutinib-treated CLL. Study details: Response samples were taken after a median about twelve months of treatment, range 6 to 36. Across samples, productive templates numbered some 250,000 and productive rearrangements reached 80,000 to 95,000 on average. Study results and caveats: On treatment, the uncommon public clonotypes contracted or remained stable.

TCRdb keeps only in-frame clones here, not all; method: immunoSEQ multiplex PCR. The sample holds around 160,000 clones, over 75% seen once. PBMCs that had been cryopreserved were the source of 1.5 to 2.5 micrograms of genomic DNA for TCR beta libraries. Germline-derived CDR1 and CDR2 are LNHNV and YYDKDF (reference sequence). This CDR3 is built from 15 residues. Trimming pared 0 bases from V and 7 bases from J, leaving 15 bases between. This clonotype was sampled from a human donor with chronic lymphocytic leukemia. The material sequenced was PBMCs, taken at disease progression, from a patient treated with ibrutinib. This rearrangement joins TRBV15 to TRBJ1-1; possible D gene TRBD1, 5 bases. For the CDR3, the DNA is TGTGCCACCAGCAGAGATTTGGCGGGGCGCCGTGAAGCTTTCTTT. Amino acid sequence: CATSRDLAGRREAFF.